This passage covers 31 T cell receptor beta chains from one sample sequenced in a study of T cells in Graves' hyperthyroidism and ophthalmopathy (dated by TCRdb to between 2018 and 2021). Library method: multiplex PCR. Sequencing was performed on an Illumina HiSeq 2000. The TCR beta CDR3 regions were amplified from RNA transcripts. The TCR CDR3 was subjected to a first round of RT-PCR using the HTBI primer set and the Qiagen OneStep RT-PCR kit. Using fastp trimming at Q25 and MiXCR clonotype assembly, TCRdb reanalyzed the public sequencing data and kept in-frame beta chains. Rows with one shared CDR3 protein collapse into an entry with the most common genes and DNA. Here the sample has about 540,000 distinct CDR3 sequences; under 60% occur a single time. The top ten hold roughly 8.2% of the sample. Specimen: peripheral blood or thyroid tissue (not recorded which). The source of these receptors is a woman under 30 with Graves' hyperthyroidism. Donor details come from another sample of the same person, matched by shared clones.

In its sample, this clonotype was seen a few times. The J gene is TRBJ1-2, the V gene TRBV2; 7 bases map to TRBD1. This CDR3 is 17 amino acids long. Germline-derived CDR1 and CDR2 are SNHLY and FYNNEI. V shed 5 bases, J shed 7 bases, and the junction held 19 bases outside the gene matches. Written as DNA, the CDR3 is TGTGCCAGCAGTACCACCGGGACAGCTGGGAGTATAGGTGGCTACACCTTC. Residues: CASSTTGTAGSIGGYTF.

This chain connects TRBV7-9 to TRBJ2-5, with TRBD2 matching 9 bases. The germline CDR1 and CDR2 sequences are SEHNR and FQNEAQ (reference sequence). The CDR3 loop spans 15 amino acids. V trimming: 8 bases; J trimming: 5 bases; junction bases outside the gene matches: 12. The CDR3 loop reads CASSLGIAGVETQYF. The CDR3 DNA reads as TGTGCCAGCTCCCTGGGGATAGCGGGAGTGGAGACCCAGTACTTC.

J is TRBJ2-5 and V is TRBV9; TRBD1 or TRBD2 may be the D gene (5 bases each). TRBJ2-7 matches the DNA end more closely, so the J call is doubtful. The CDR3 runs 14 residues. The germline CDR1 and CDR2 sequences are SGDLS and YYNGEE. This chain's CDR3 is CASSLGNYGAEQYF. The CDR3 coding sequence is TGTGCCAGCAGTCTCGGGAATTATGGGGCCGAGCAGTACTTC.

For this clonotype: This may come from a read error, since a much larger clone is one base off. The gene calls are TRBV7-2 and TRBJ1-2; D is ambiguous. The CDR3 extends over 15 amino acids. Germline V CDR1 and CDR2: SGHTA, FQGNSA. The CDR3 spells CASSFKTSTNYGHTF. The CDR3 DNA is TGTGCCAGCAGCTTCAAGACATCAACTAACTATGGCCACACCTTC.

This clonotype was recorded at least ten times. The genes are TRBV29-1 and TRBJ1-2, with 8 bases aligning to TRBD1. J was trimmed by 2 bases and V by 4 bases; bases with no gene match: 3. Germline CDR1 is SQVTM and CDR2 is ANQGSEA. This CDR3 spans 13 amino acids. CDR3 residues: CSVVTGGNYGYTF. Written as DNA, the CDR3 is TGCAGCGTTGTCACAGGGGGAAACTATGGCTACACCTTC.

This clonotype turned up a few times. The CDR3 does not end in the conserved phenylalanine or tryptophan, so this is likely a read error. The limits of the CDR3 on the DNA are not certain, so only TCRdb's listed CDR3 is given. This chain uses TRBV2 with TRBJ1-4; the table's D call of TRBD1 was not tested on the DNA. Ends included, the CDR3 has 8 residues. From germline, CDR1 is SNHLY and CDR2 FYNNEI. CDR3 loop: CARVDRGD.

This chain uses TRBV25-1 with TRBJ2-6; a weak D match, TRBD2 (7 bases). Trimming cost V 6 bases and J 3 bases, with 24 bases left between them. Germline V gene lookup returns CDR1 MGHDK and CDR2 SYGVNS. The CDR3 extends over 19 amino acids. CDR3 nucleotide sequence: TGTGCCAGCAGCCCGAATAGGGGGGAGGGGGGGAGTGGGGCCAACGTCCTGACTTTC. It encodes CASSPNRGEGGSGANVLTF.

This clonotype was observed many times. This chain connects TRBV15 to TRBJ1-5; D might be TRBD1 (6 bases). This CDR3 is 12 amino acids long. The V end was cut by 11 bases, the J end by 7 bases, with 15 bases between. Germline CDR1 is LNHNV and CDR2 is YYDKDF (reference sequence). The CDR3, as DNA: TGTGCCTCCCACAGGGTGGGGCAGCCCCAGCATTTT. It specifies CASHRVGQPQHF.

The chain employs TRBV6-1 and TRBJ1-5, with D possibly TRBD1 on 5 matching bases. CDR3 length: 14 residues. CDR1 and CDR2 (germline): MNHNS, SASEGT. The V gene lost 5 bases and the J gene lost 2 bases, with 10 bases spanning the gap. CDR3 loop: CASSMQGGNQPQHF. CDR3 sequence (DNA): TGTGCCAGCAGTATGCAGGGAGGCAATCAGCCCCAGCATTTT.

A few counts support this clonotype. CDR3 in amino acids: CASSFRGGTQYF. CDR3 DNA: TGTGCCAGCAGCTTTCGGGGGGGGACCCAGTACTTC. V gene TRBV7-2 combines with J gene TRBJ2-5; 8 nucleotides agree with TRBD2. Per germline, CDR1 SGHTA and CDR2 FQGNSA. The CDR3 consists of 12 residues. J lost 7 bases, V lost 3 bases, and 1 base had no gene match.

V and J are TRBV7-9 and TRBJ1-6; D gene ambiguous. The CDR3 runs 12 residues. Germline V gene lookup returns CDR1 SEHNR and CDR2 FQNEAQ (reference sequence). The V end was cut by 5 bases, the J end by 12 bases, with 11 bases between. The CDR3 spells CASSLGWRPLHF. DNA of the CDR3: TGTGCCAGCAGCCTCGGGTGGCGACCCCTCCACTTT.

The chain links TRBV15 to TRBJ1-5, with D uncertain. The V gene's germline CDR1 is LNHNV and CDR2 YYDKDF (reference sequence). The CDR3 runs 15 residues. Trimming removed 2 bases at V and 2 bases at J, with 10 bases between. The DNA for the CDR3 is TGTGCCACCAGCAGATCATTCGGAGGCAATCAGCCCCAGCATTTT. It codes for CATSRSFGGNQPQHF.

The chain carries TRBV19 and TRBJ2-7; either TRBD1 or TRBD2 may supply D (5 bases each). Trimming took off 5 bases at V and 5 bases at J, with 13 bases between the two ends. The CDR3 contains 13 residues. CDR1 and CDR2 from the germline V gene are LNHDA and SQIVND (reference sequence). The CDR3 sequence: CASSPSRGHEQYF. In nucleotides, the CDR3 is TGTGCCAGTAGTCCCAGCCGGGGCCACGAGCAGTACTTC.

The V and J genes are TRBV7-2 and TRBJ1-1, with D unresolved. Trimming pared 5 bases from V and 3 bases from J, leaving 10 bases between. The germline V gene encodes CDR1 SGHTA and CDR2 FQGNSA. The CDR3 has 13 amino acids. As DNA, the CDR3 is TGTGCCAGCAGCCGGTATGTATACACTGAAGCTTTCTTT. It specifies CASSRYVYTEAFF.

This clonotype was recorded a few times. The chain carries TRBV9 and TRBJ2-2, with 7 bases fitting TRBD1. The CDR3 covers 13 residues. Germline V CDR1 and CDR2: SGDLS, YYNGEE. The ends lost 5 bases at V and 7 bases at J; junction bases unmatched: 5. The CDR3, as DNA: TGTGCCAGCAGAGAGGGGGCCATCGGGGAGCTGTTTTTT. Protein sequence: CASREGAIGELFF.

This chain joins TRBV7-9 and TRBJ1-4, with D hard to call. Germline V CDR1 and CDR2: SEHNR, FQNEAQ (reference sequence). This CDR3 contains 13 residues. The V end was cut by 6 bases, the J end by 8 bases, with 13 bases between. CDR3 amino acids: CASSNPPGEKLFF. The DNA for the CDR3 is TGTGCCAGCAGTAATCCCCCGGGGGAAAAACTGTTTTTT.

On this clonotype: The junction and the germline gene differ at one end; a read error may be behind it. The chain carries TRBV14 and TRBJ2-7; TRBD2 might be the D (6 bases). Germline CDR1 reads SGHDN; CDR2 reads FVKESK. This CDR3 comprises 13 residues. The CDR3 sequence: CASSVWADYEQHF. CDR3 nucleotides: TGTGCCAGCAGCGTGTGGGCGGACTACGAGCAGCACTTC.

This clonotype was detected a few times. The CDR3 region has the DNA TGTGCCACCAGCAGAGATGGCTCCTCTAGCACAGATACGCAGTATTTT. Residues: CATSRDGSSSTDTQYF. The gene calls are TRBV15 and TRBJ2-3; D gene unclear. V lost 0 bases to trimming and J lost 0 bases, with 10 bases between them. The CDR3 runs to 16 residues. CDR1 LNHNV and CDR2 YYDKDF come from the germline V gene (reference sequence).

The chain links TRBV7-8 to TRBJ2-7; no definite D call. V gave up 5 bases and J gave up 7 bases, with 15 bases separating them. The germline V gene has CDR1 SGHVS and CDR2 FQNEAQ. The CDR3 sequence is 13 residues long. The CDR3 DNA reads TGTGCCAGCAGCAAACCCCAGGCACGTGAGCAGTACTTC. Protein product: CASSKPQAREQYF.

The chain links TRBV19 to TRBJ2-7; D is unclear. The CDR3 is 15 residues long. The germline CDR1 and CDR2 sequences are LNHDA and SQIVND (reference sequence). V was cut by 4 bases and J by 0 bases, with 13 bases left in between. CDR3 nucleotides: TGTGCCAGTAGTACCCCGGGTCGAAGCTCCTACGAGCAGTACTTC. Protein sequence: CASSTPGRSSYEQYF.

This clonotype was counted a few times. The genes are TRBV10-3 and TRBJ1-1, with D possibly matching TRBD1 (5 bases). Per the germline V gene, CDR1 is ENHRY and CDR2 is SYGVKD. Trimming shortened V by 2 bases and J by 0 bases, and 16 bases separated the two germline ends. CDR3 length: 17 amino acids. The CDR3 loop is CAISEIHLGDLNTEAFF. The CDR3 region has the DNA TGTGCCATCAGTGAGATTCACCTAGGGGACTTGAACACTGAAGCTTTCTTT.

Comments on this clonotype: A much larger clonotype is one base distant, so this may be a read error. This sequence joins TRBV2 and TRBJ1-2, with D tentatively TRBD1 (6 bases). The germline CDR1 and CDR2 sequences are SNHLY and FYNNEI. The V end lost 6 bases, the J end lost 4 bases, and 15 bases lay between the germline ends. There are 14 residues in the CDR3. In nucleotides, the CDR3 is TGTGCCAGCAGCTTAGGGGGAAACCTCTATGGCTACACCTTC. This encodes CASSLGGNLYGYTF. The full variable domain, rest sourced from reference TRBV2 and TRBJ1-2, is EPEVTQTPSHQVTQMGQEVILRCVPISNHLYFYWYRQILGQKVEFLVSFYNNEISEKSEIFDDQFSVERPDGSNFTLKIRSTKLEDSAMYFCASSLGGNLYGYTFGSGTRLTVV.

This clonotype was observed once. The rearrangement links TRBV2 to TRBJ2-5; 10 nucleotides line up with TRBD1. The CDR3 is 15 amino acids. V was pared by 6 bases and J by 7 bases, with 11 bases of the junction left unmatched. The germline V gene has CDR1 SNHLY and CDR2 FYNNEI. The CDR3 sequence is CASRDPGQGRGTQYF. The CDR3, as DNA: TGTGCCAGCAGGGACCCGGGACAGGGGCGAGGGACCCAGTACTTC.

The rearrangement uses TRBV7-9 and TRBJ2-2; no reliable D call. The V gene lost 5 bases and the J gene lost 6 bases, with 16 bases spanning the gap. The CDR3 has 15 residues. The germline gives CDR1 SEHNR, CDR2 FQNEAQ (reference sequence). DNA for the CDR3: TGTGCCAGCAGCCATCGGAAGGGCACGCCCGGGGAGCTGTTTTTT. As protein: CASSHRKGTPGELFF.

This chain uses TRBV12-3 or TRBV12-4 with TRBJ1-4; the D is unclear. Trimming shortened V by 3 bases and J by 13 bases, and 15 bases separated the two germline ends. The CDR3 spans 13 residues. DNA for the CDR3: TGTGCCAGCAGTTTTTTGGGCAATAGTAGACTGTTTTTT. Amino acids: CASSFLGNSRLFF.

This clonotype was counted once. At one of its ends the junction is not consistent with the germline gene, which may arise from a read error. V gene TRBV25-1 combines with J gene TRBJ2-7; TRBD2 matches at 8 bases. The CDR3 sequence is 19 residues long. The germline CDR1 and CDR2 sequences are MGHDK and SYGVNS. As DNA, the CDR3 is TGTGCCACCAGTGCTAGGCCCCTACTGATGGGCGGGAGGACCTACGAGCAGTACTTC. It is translated as CATSARPLLMGGRTYEQYF.

This clonotype has more than one count but fewer than ten. The rearrangement links TRBV2 to TRBJ2-2, with a weak D call TRBD2 (5 bases). The CDR3 runs to 15 residues. V lost 2 bases, J lost 1 base, and 8 bases lay in between. CDR1 SNHLY and CDR2 FYNNEI come from the germline V gene. CDR3 bases: TGTGCCAGCAGTGAACCGGGGTTGAACACCGGGGAGCTGTTTTTT. Translated, it gives CASSEPGLNTGELFF.

This clonotype was seen many times. DNA of the CDR3: TGTGCCAGCAGCCGGACTAGTCGGCAAGAGACCCAGTACTTC. Translating it yields CASSRTSRQETQYF. The V gene is TRBV7-2, the J gene TRBJ2-5; 7 bases are shared with TRBD2. V dropped 5 bases and J dropped 2; count of bases not matched to a gene: 5. The CDR3 runs to 14 residues. Per germline, CDR1 SGHTA and CDR2 FQGNSA.

Comment on this clonotype: A read error may produce the germline difference seen at one junction end. This chain uses TRBV7-9 with TRBJ2-7; maybe TRBD1 (6 bases). This CDR3 is built from 16 residues. Per germline, CDR1 SEHNR and CDR2 FQNEAQ (reference sequence). The CDR3 DNA reads as TGCGCCAGCAGCCAAGAGGCAACAGGGAAAACCTACGAGCAGTACTTC. Translation: CASSQEATGKTYEQYF.

The V and J genes are TRBV24-1 and TRBJ2-5; possibly TRBD1 or TRBD2 for D (5 bases each). With 5 bases removed from V and 1 base from J, the gap between germline ends came to 7 bases. Germline CDR1 reads KGHDR; CDR2 reads SFDVKD. The CDR3 is 13 residues long. CDR3 sequence reads: CATSGGSQETQYF. The CDR3 DNA follows: TGTGCCACCAGTGGGGGGTCCCAAGAGACCCAGTACTTC.

In this sample, this clonotype turned up a few times. The genes are TRBV5-4 and TRBJ1-2; D call uncertain. Germline V gene data show CDR1 as SGHNT and CDR2 as YYREEE (reference sequence). The CDR3 totals 12 residues. Trimming removed 9 bases at V and 4 bases at J, with 13 bases between. This CDR3 reads CATTESSYGYTF. CDR3 in DNA: TGTGCCACTACAGAATCTAGCTATGGCTACACCTTC.